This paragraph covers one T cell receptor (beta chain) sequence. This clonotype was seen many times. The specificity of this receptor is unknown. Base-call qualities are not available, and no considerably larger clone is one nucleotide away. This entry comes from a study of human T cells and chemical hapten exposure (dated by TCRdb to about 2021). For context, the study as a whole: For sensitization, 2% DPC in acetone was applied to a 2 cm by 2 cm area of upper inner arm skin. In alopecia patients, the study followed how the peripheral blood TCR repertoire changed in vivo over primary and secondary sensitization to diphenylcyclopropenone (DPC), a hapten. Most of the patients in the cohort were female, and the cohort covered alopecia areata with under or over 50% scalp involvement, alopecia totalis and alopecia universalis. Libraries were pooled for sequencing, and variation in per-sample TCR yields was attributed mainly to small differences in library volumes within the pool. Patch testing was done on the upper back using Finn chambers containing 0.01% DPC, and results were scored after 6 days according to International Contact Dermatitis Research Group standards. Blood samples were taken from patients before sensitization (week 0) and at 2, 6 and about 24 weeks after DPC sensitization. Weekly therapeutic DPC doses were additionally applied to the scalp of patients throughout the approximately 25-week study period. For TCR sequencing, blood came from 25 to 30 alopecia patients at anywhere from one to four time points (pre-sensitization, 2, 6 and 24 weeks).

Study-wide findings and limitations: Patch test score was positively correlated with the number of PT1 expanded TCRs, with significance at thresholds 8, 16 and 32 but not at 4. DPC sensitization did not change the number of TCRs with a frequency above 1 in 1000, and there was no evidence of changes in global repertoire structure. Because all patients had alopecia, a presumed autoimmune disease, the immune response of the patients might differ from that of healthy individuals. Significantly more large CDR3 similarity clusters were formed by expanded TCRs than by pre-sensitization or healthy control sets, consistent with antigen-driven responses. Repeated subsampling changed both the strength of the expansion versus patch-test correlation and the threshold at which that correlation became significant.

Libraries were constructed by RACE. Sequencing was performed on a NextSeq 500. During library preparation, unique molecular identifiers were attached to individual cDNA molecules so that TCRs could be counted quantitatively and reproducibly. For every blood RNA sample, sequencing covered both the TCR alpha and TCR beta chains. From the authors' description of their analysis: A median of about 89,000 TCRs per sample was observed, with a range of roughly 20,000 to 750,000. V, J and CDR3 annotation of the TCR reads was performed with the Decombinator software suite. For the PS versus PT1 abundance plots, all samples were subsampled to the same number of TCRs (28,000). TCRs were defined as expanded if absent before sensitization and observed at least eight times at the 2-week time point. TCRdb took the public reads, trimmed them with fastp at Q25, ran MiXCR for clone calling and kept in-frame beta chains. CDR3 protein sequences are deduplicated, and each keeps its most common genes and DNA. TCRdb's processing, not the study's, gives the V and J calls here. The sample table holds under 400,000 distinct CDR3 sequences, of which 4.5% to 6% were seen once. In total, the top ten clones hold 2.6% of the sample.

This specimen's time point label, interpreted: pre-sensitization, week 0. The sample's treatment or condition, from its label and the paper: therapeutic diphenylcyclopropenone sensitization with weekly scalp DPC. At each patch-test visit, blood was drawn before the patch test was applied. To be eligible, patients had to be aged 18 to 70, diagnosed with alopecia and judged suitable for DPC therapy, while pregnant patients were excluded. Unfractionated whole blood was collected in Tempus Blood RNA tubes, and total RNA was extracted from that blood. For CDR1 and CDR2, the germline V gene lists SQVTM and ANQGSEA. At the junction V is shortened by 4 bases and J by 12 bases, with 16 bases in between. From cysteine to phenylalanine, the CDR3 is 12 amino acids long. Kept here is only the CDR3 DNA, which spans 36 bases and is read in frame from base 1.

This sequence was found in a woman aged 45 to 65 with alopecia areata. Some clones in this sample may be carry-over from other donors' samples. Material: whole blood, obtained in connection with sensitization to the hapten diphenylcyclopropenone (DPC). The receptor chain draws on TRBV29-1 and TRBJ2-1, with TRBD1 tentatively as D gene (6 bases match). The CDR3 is CSVVSQARGQFF. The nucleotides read TGCAGCGTTGTCTCACAGGCCAGGGGGCAGTTCTTC.